The next 18 T cell receptor beta chains were all read from a single sample in a study of regulatory T cells in long-lasting Graves disease. To make TCR beta libraries, researchers used iRepertoire HTBI primers and Arm-PCR of CDR3 regions. One entry per CDR3 protein, called by TCRdb with MiXCR from the multiplex PCR reads. Of around 400,000 distinct CDR3 sequences listed, about 21% are singletons. Indicated time point: persistent/refractory GD, antithyroid drugs over 5 years with positive TRAb. The TCR library was made from RNA extracted from PBMCs. The sequencing used peripheral blood mononuclear cells (PBMCs), collected when the disease was refractory, from a patient treated with antithyroid drugs. These receptor sequences come from a female donor with Graves disease.

CDR3 sequence (DNA): TGTGCCAGCAGCTTATTCAGGAGGGGGAACGAGCAGTACTTC. It encodes CASSLFRRGNEQYF. The chain recombines TRBV11-2 with TRBJ2-7; perhaps D is TRBD1 or TRBD2 (6 bases each). The CDR3 length is 14 residues. The V end was cut by 2 bases, the J end by 5 bases, with 13 bases between. From germline, CDR1 is SGHAT and CDR2 FQNNGV.

In its sample, this clonotype was seen a few times. The rearrangement joins TRBV4-1 to TRBJ2-3; 9 bases agree with TRBD1. Germline V lookup: CDR1 MGHRA, CDR2 YSYEKL. The CDR3 is 17 residues long. V lost 1 base, J lost 4 bases, and 9 bases stayed unmatched. Here the CDR3 reads CASSQAGTGRLADTQYF. For the CDR3, the DNA is TGCGCCAGCAGCCAAGCTGGGACAGGGAGGCTCGCAGATACGCAGTATTTT.

This clonotype came up many times. This rearrangement joins TRBV6-5 to TRBJ2-7; D remains ambiguous. CDR3 size: 13 residues. CDR1 MNHEY and CDR2 SVGAGI come from the germline V gene. V gave up 0 bases and J gave up 7 bases, with 10 bases separating them. Here the CDR3 reads CASSYSLASEQYF. Here the CDR3 DNA reads TGTGCCAGCAGTTACTCGTTAGCAAGTGAGCAGTACTTC.

This clonotype was seen ten or more times. The rearrangement links TRBV5-6 to TRBJ2-7; 10 nucleotides align to TRBD1. V dropped 4 bases and J dropped 3; count of bases not matched to a gene: 7. CDR3 size: 15 residues. The germline CDR1 and CDR2 sequences are SGHDT and YYEEEE. CDR3 coding DNA: TGTGCCAGCAGCCCCGGGGACAGGGGATACTACGAGCAGTACTTC. Protein sequence: CASSPGDRGYYEQYF.

The chain employs TRBV28 and TRBJ2-1; 8 bases are a match to TRBD2. CDR3 length: 14 residues. The ends lost 5 bases at V and 5 bases at J; junction bases unmatched: 5. Germline CDR1 is MDHEN and CDR2 is SYDVKM. The CDR3 DNA reads as TGTGCCAGCAGTCGACGAGCGGGAGACAATGAGCAGTTCTTC. Translation: CASSRRAGDNEQFF.

This clonotype was seen ten or more times. The CDR3 bases are TGCGCCAGCAGCCGGACTAGCGGGAGTCTGGATGAGCAGTTCTTC. Protein product: CASSRTSGSLDEQFF. The V and J genes are TRBV5-1 and TRBJ2-1; 13 bases are shared with TRBD2. The CDR3 spans 15 residues. Trimming removed 4 bases from V and 8 bases from J; junction bases left unmatched: 6. CDR1 is SGHRS, CDR2 YFSETQ, per germline. Complete variable domain (other parts from reference TRBV5-1 and TRBJ2-1): KAGVTQTPRYLIKTRGQQVTLSCSPISGHRSVSWYQQTPGQGLQFLFEYFSETQRNKGNFPGRFSGRQFSNSRSEMNVSTLELGDSALYLCASSRTSGSLDEQFFGPGTRLTVL.

On this clonotype: At one end, the junction sequence differs from germline, possibly due to a read error. V usage is TRBV3-1 and J usage is TRBJ1-4; the D is unclear. The CDR3 totals 19 residues. The V gene's germline CDR1 is LGHDT and CDR2 YNNKEL (reference sequence). The CDR3 nucleotides are TGTGTCAGCAGCCAAAAACGCTACCCTCTACGGAGAGACACTGAAAAACTGTTTTTT. This gives the protein CVSSQKRYPLRRDTEKLFF.

This clonotype was observed a few times. J is TRBJ2-1 and V is TRBV6-1, with unresolved D. CDR1 MNHNS and CDR2 SASEGT come from the germline V gene. The germline V and J ends were trimmed by 6 bases and 7 bases, with 16 bases remaining between them. The CDR3 is made up of 14 amino acids. Written as DNA, the CDR3 is TGTGCCAGCAGCCAACATGGTGAATGGAATGAGCAGTTCTTC. Protein product: CASSQHGEWNEQFF.

This clonotype was found many times. The chain is built from TRBV6-2 or TRBV6-3 and TRBJ2-7; D might be TRBD1 or TRBD2, each matching 5 bases. Per the germline V gene, CDR1 is MNHEY and CDR2 is SVGEGT. CDR3 length equals 14 residues. Trimming took 5 bases from V and 7 from J, leaving 18 bases between them. DNA of the CDR3: TGTGCCAGCAGTACCGGGACGCTCAGCTCGGAGCAGTACTTC. Translation: CASSTGTLSSEQYF.

This clonotype appeared a few times. V gene TRBV12-3 or TRBV12-4 combines with J gene TRBJ2-7; 7 bases agree with TRBD2. V dropped 5 bases and J dropped 3; count of bases not matched to a gene: 10. The CDR3 has 15 residues. Written as DNA, the CDR3 is TGTGCCAGCAGTGTAAAAGGACTAGTTCTCTACGAGCAGTACTTC. This gives the protein CASSVKGLVLYEQYF.

This clonotype has at least ten counts. The genes are TRBV6-1 and TRBJ2-7; 7 positions agree with TRBD1. This CDR3 is 13 amino acids long. Germline V lookup: CDR1 MNHNS, CDR2 SASEGT. V was clipped by 8 bases and J by 2 bases; unmatched bases: 6. CDR3 nucleotides: TGTGCCAGCGCTACAGGGGTGACCTACGAGCAGTACTTC. Encoded protein: CASATGVTYEQYF.

The chain is built from TRBV15 and TRBJ2-7; D not resolved. This CDR3 region has 15 residues. With 1 base removed from V and 2 bases from J, the gap between germline ends came to 12 bases. Germline values: CDR1 LNHNV, CDR2 YYDKDF (reference sequence). The CDR3 region has the DNA TGTGCCACCAGCAGAGCGATTGGGGTGACCTACGAGCAGTACTTC. It yields the protein CATSRAIGVTYEQYF. Supplemented by reference TRBV15 and TRBJ2-7, the full variable domain reads DAMVIQNPRYQVTQFGKPVTLSCSQTLNHNVMYWYQQKSSQAPKLLFHYYDKDFNNEADTPDNFQSRRPNTSFCFLDIRSPGLGDTAMYLCATSRAIGVTYEQYFGPGTRLTVT.

This clonotype was detected many times. V is TRBV6-1 and J is TRBJ1-5; D perhaps matches TRBD1 (6 bases). V lost 6 bases and J 4 bases, leaving 16 bases between the germline ends. The CDR3 covers 15 residues. Germline V lookup: CDR1 MNHNS, CDR2 SASEGT. CDR3 in amino acids: CASRAGYRENQPQHF. The CDR3 nucleotides read TGTGCCAGCAGGGCCGGATACAGGGAAAATCAGCCCCAGCATTTT.

The chain has TRBV6-1 and TRBJ2-1, with TRBD2 identical over 11 bases. The CDR3 runs to 17 residues. CDR1 and CDR2 (germline): MNHNS, SASEGT. The ends lost 6 bases at V and 5 bases at J; junction bases unmatched: 12. CDR3 coding DNA: TGTGCCAGCAGGTCGACTAGCGGGAAACCCTACAACAATGAGCAGTTCTTC. Its translation: CASRSTSGKPYNNEQFF.

This clonotype was observed at least ten times. The chain joins TRBV27 to TRBJ2-7, with D perhaps TRBD1 or TRBD2 (5 bases each). CDR1 MNHEY and CDR2 SMNVEV come from the germline V gene (reference sequence). V was shortened by 8 bases and J by 2 bases, with 16 bases between the two germline ends. The CDR3 contains 14 residues. CDR3: CASRSRGVTYEQYF. CDR3 nucleotide sequence: TGTGCCAGCCGTTCGAGAGGGGTGACCTACGAGCAGTACTTC.

Worth noting for this clonotype: Just one base apart from a much larger clone, this may be a read error. This rearrangement joins TRBV29-1 to TRBJ2-7; the D gene could be TRBD1 or TRBD2 (5 bases each). Germline lookup yields CDR1 SQVTM and CDR2 ANQGSEA. The CDR3 totals 10 residues. The DNA of the CDR3 is TGCGGCGTGAGGGACCACGAGCAGTACTTC. Translating it yields CGVRDHEQYF.

This clonotype was counted a few times. This chain joins TRBV5-5 and TRBJ1-1; no clear D gene. Germline CDR1 SGHKS, CDR2 YYEKEE (reference sequence). Trimming stripped 0 bases from V and 3 bases from J, with 6 bases between. The CDR3 length is 13 residues. The CDR3 DNA is TGTGCCAGCAGCTTGGGGTCAGACACTGAAGCTTTCTTT. It is translated as CASSLGSDTEAFF.

This clonotype came up a few times. The chain uses TRBV3-1 and TRBJ2-2; the D gene is possibly TRBD2 (6 bases). Germline V gene data show CDR1 as LGHDT and CDR2 as YNNKEL (reference sequence). Trimming pared 3 bases from V and 6 bases from J, leaving 14 bases between. The CDR3 totals 15 residues. The CDR3 loop is CASSHRRLGPGELFF. DNA of the CDR3: TGTGCCAGCAGCCACCGCAGACTAGGGCCCGGGGAGCTGTTTTTT.